This TCR beta chain originates from a study of cytomegalovirus exposure and HLA in healthy donors. Amplification used 60 Vbeta primers and 13 Jbeta primers. This table comes from immunoSEQ multiplex PCR, and its TCRdb copy is limited to in-frame clones, with some not included. Counted here are under 200,000 clones, around 75% occurring once; the ten biggest clones make up roughly 2%. V was pared by 5 bases and J by 3 bases, with 10 bases between. The CDR3 runs to 14 residues. CDR1 and CDR2 from the germline V gene are SGHTA and FQGTGA. The clonotype originates from a human donor in good health. The chain uses TRBV7-3 and TRBJ2-2, with a tentative D call TRBD2 (5 bases). Sequencing input: PBMCs. CDR3 sequence (DNA): TGTGCCAGCAGCCCCGGCGGGTACACCGGGGAGCTGTTTTTT. Encoded protein: CASSPGGYTGELFF.